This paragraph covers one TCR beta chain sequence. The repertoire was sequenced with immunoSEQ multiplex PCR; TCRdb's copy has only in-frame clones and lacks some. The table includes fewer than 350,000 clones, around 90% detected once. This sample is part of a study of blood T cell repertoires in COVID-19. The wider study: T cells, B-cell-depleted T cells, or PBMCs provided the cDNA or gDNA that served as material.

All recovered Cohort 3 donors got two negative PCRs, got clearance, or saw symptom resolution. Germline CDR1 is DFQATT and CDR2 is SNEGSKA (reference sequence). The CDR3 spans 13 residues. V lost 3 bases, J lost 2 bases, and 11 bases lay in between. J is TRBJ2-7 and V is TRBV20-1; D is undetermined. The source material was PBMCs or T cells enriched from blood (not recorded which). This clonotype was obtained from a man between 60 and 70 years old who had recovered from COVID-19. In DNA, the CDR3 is TGCAGTGCTAGTTTAACTGTACCCTACGAGCAGTACTTC. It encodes CSASLTVPYEQYF.